These 20 T cell receptor beta chains originate from one sample sequenced in a study of shared clonotypes between healthy human individuals. TCRdb's table, derived via immunoSEQ multiplex PCR, lists solely in-frame clones and lacks some. This table has roughly 1,500,000 clones, around 98.5% appearing once. Sequenced input: naive CD4+ T cells sorted from blood. As for subset: CD45RA+ positively selected. The source of these receptors is a man under 40 in good health.

V and J are TRBV27 and TRBJ2-4; 10 bases are a match to TRBD1. The CDR3 is 16 amino acids. J lost 4 bases, V lost 3 bases, and 6 bases had no gene match. Germline V lookup: CDR1 MNHEY, CDR2 SMNVEV (reference sequence). In DNA form, the CDR3 reads TGTGCCAGCAGTTTGGGGACAGGGGCGAGAAAAAACATTCAGTACTTC. Translation gives CASSLGTGARKNIQYF.

The chain recombines TRBV6-1 with TRBJ2-1, with a tentative D call TRBD2 (5 bases). The CDR3 loop spans 14 amino acids. Per germline, CDR1 MNHNS and CDR2 SASEGT. V was clipped by 3 bases and J by 4 bases, with 10 bases between them. The CDR3 is CASSDVLAYNEQFF. In DNA form, the CDR3 reads TGTGCCAGCAGTGATGTTCTAGCTTACAATGAGCAGTTCTTC.

This clone has only one observation. The gene calls are TRBV28 and TRBJ2-7; 7 positions match TRBD1. V shed 5 bases, J shed 3 bases, and the junction held 4 bases outside the gene matches. The CDR3 is made up of 13 amino acids. Looked up from germline, CDR1 is MDHEN and CDR2 is SYDVKM. In nucleotides, the CDR3 is TGTGCCAGCAGTCGGACAGGCCTCTACGAGCAGTACTTC. It is translated as CASSRTGLYEQYF.

Details on this clone: This CDR3 is also generated by other DNA sequences in the sample. The chain uses TRBV18 and TRBJ1-4, with D possibly being TRBD1 (5 bases). Germline loops: CDR1 KGHSH, CDR2 LQKENI. The CDR3 has 14 amino acids. Deletions cut 3 bases from V and 4 bases from J, with 9 bases between. CDR3 sequence (DNA): TGTGCCAGCTCACCGGGACGGAATAATGAAAAACTGTTTTTT. The encoded protein is CASSPGRNNEKLFF.

The chain couples TRBV28 to TRBJ2-2; TRBD2 matches at 10 bases. Trimming removed 3 bases from V and 6 bases from J; junction bases left unmatched: 7. This CDR3 contains 16 residues. The V gene's germline CDR1 is MDHEN and CDR2 SYDVKM. CDR3 region: CASSFAQGLASGELFF. The CDR3 DNA reads TGTGCCAGCAGTTTCGCCCAGGGACTAGCGTCCGGGGAGCTGTTTTTT.

The rearrangement joins TRBV9 to TRBJ2-3; 7 bases map to TRBD2. V dropped 6 bases and J dropped 5; count of bases not matched to a gene: 9. This CDR3 is 14 amino acids long. The V gene's germline CDR1 is SGDLS and CDR2 YYNGEE. The CDR3 sequence: CASNRAGTGDTQYF. The CDR3 coding sequence is TGTGCCAGCAACCGAGCGGGAACGGGAGATACGCAGTATTTT. The variable domain in full, with the rest retrieved from reference TRBV9 and TRBJ2-3, is DSGVTQTPKHLITATGQRVTLRCSPRSGDLSVYWYQQSLDQGLQFLIQYYNGEERAKGNILERFSAQQFPDLHSELNLSSLELGDSALYFCASNRAGTGDTQYFGPGTRLTVL.

This clone was observed a single time. This chain uses TRBV5-6 with TRBJ2-7; D is uncertain. Germline CDR1 reads SGHDT; CDR2 reads YYEEEE. The germline V and J ends were trimmed by 1 base and 5 bases, with 10 bases remaining between them. This CDR3 spans 13 amino acids. CDR3 coding DNA: TGTGCCAGCAGCTTGACCCGAAACCACGAGCAGTACTTC. This codes for CASSLTRNHEQYF.

The CDR3 nucleotides read TGTGCCAGCAGCTTGGACAGGCCTGACTACGAGCAGTACTTC. This encodes CASSLDRPDYEQYF. J is TRBJ2-7 and V is TRBV5-8, with D tentatively TRBD1 (5 bases). The CDR3 is made up of 14 amino acids. V dropped 0 bases and J dropped 3 bases, with 10 bases sitting between them. Germline CDR1 is SGHTS and CDR2 is YDEGEE.

The rearrangement joins TRBV6-5 to TRBJ1-1; D is ambiguous. CDR3 length: 14 residues. Deletions cut 2 bases from V and 0 bases from J, with 7 bases between. CDR1 is MNHEY and CDR2 is SVGAGI in the germline V gene. CDR3 protein: CASSYAAMNTEAFF. In DNA form, the CDR3 reads TGTGCCAGCAGTTACGCCGCTATGAACACTGAAGCTTTCTTT.

The chain couples TRBV10-2 to TRBJ2-6, with 8 bases aligning to TRBD1. The CDR3 length is 20 residues. J lost 0 bases, V lost 6 bases, and 16 bases had no gene match. The germline V gene encodes CDR1 WSHSY and CDR2 SAAADI. For the CDR3, the DNA is TGCGCCAGCAGATCTATTTTAGGACAGGGCAACTCCTCTGGGGCCAACGTCCTGACTTTC. Translation gives CASRSILGQGNSSGANVLTF.

This rearrangement joins TRBV5-1 to TRBJ1-2; D possibly corresponds to TRBD1 (5 bases). V was clipped by 2 bases and J by 7 bases, with 9 bases between them. CDR1 SGHRS and CDR2 YFSETQ come from the germline V gene. The CDR3 has 12 residues. This chain's CDR3 is CASSLGVGGYTF. The CDR3, as DNA: TGCGCCAGCAGCTTAGGGGTAGGTGGCTACACCTTC.

The J gene is TRBJ2-1, the V gene TRBV13, with D possibly matching TRBD2 (5 bases). The CDR3 has 12 amino acids. Trimming stripped 5 bases from V and 8 bases from J, with 10 bases between. Germline CDR1 PRHDT, CDR2 FYEKMQ (reference sequence). CDR3 DNA: TGTGCCAGCAGCACTAGGTCACATGAGCAGTTCTTC. Translating it yields CASSTRSHEQFF.

The chain carries TRBV27 and TRBJ2-1, with 8 bases matching TRBD2. Germline V CDR1 and CDR2: MNHEY, SMNVEV (reference sequence). V shed 1 base, J shed 6 bases, and the junction held 20 bases outside the gene matches. CDR3 length: 20 residues. This CDR3 reads CASSLFTIGAGGPPRNEQFF. DNA for the CDR3: TGTGCCAGCAGTTTATTCACTATCGGCGCGGGAGGCCCTCCACGCAATGAGCAGTTCTTC.

The rearrangement uses TRBV5-6 and TRBJ2-3; 8 positions agree with TRBD1. The CDR3 contains 17 residues. Germline V lookup: CDR1 SGHDT, CDR2 YYEEEE. J lost 4 bases, V lost 1 base, and 11 bases had no gene match. The chain's CDR3 is CASSLFTRTGFADTQYF. For the CDR3, the DNA is TGTGCCAGCAGCTTGTTCACCAGGACAGGGTTCGCAGATACGCAGTATTTT.

Note on this clone: At one end the junction does not follow the germline gene, possibly because of a read error. The rearrangement joins TRBV5-4 to TRBJ2-2, with 10 nucleotides matching TRBD2. The length of the CDR3 is 17 residues. Germline V gene sequence: CDR1 SGHNT, CDR2 YYREEE (reference sequence). CDR3 sequence: CASSRLAGLANTGELFF. The CDR3 bases are TGTGCCAGCAGCCGCCTTGCGGGACTAGCGAATACCGGGGAGCTGTTTTTT.

The CDR3 bases are TGTGCCAGCAGCTTAGGGCTTAGGTGGGGCTACGAGCAGTACTTC. The encoded protein is CASSLGLRWGYEQYF. This chain joins TRBV7-9 and TRBJ2-7, with unresolved D. V gave up 1 base and J gave up 3 bases, with 13 bases separating them. Germline CDR1 reads SEHNR; CDR2 reads FQNEAQ (reference sequence). CDR3 length equals 15 residues.

The DNA for the CDR3 is TGCAGCGTTGGGGAGAACAGTGGCGAGCAGTACTTC. Its translation: CSVGENSGEQYF. This rearrangement joins TRBV29-1 to TRBJ2-7, with D maybe TRBD2 (5 bases). The CDR3 contains 12 residues. From germline, CDR1 is SQVTM and CDR2 ANQGSEA. The V and J ends lost 4 bases and 6 bases respectively, with 13 bases between them.

The V call is TRBV19, the J call TRBJ1-5, with D perhaps matching TRBD1 (6 bases). CDR3 length: 12 amino acids. Germline assignment: CDR1 LNHDA and CDR2 SQIVND (reference sequence). Trimming took 7 bases from V and 6 from J, leaving 10 bases between them. CDR3 DNA: TGTGCCAGTATGGGGGGCGTTCAGCCCCAGCATTTT. Its protein product is CASMGGVQPQHF.

The V and J genes are TRBV11-3 and TRBJ2-7, with 9 bases matching TRBD1. The CDR3 extends over 15 amino acids. V lost 4 bases to trimming and J lost 4 bases; unmatched junction nucleotides: 8. CDR1 SGHNT and CDR2 YENEEA come from the germline V gene. The DNA for the CDR3 is TGTGCCAGCAGCTCCGGGACAGGGTCGTCTTACGAGCAGTACTTC. Protein: CASSSGTGSSYEQYF.

The chain links TRBV30 to TRBJ1-2; a possible D gene is TRBD1 (5 bases). V was trimmed by 2 bases and J by 4 bases, leaving 11 bases between them. The CDR3 consists of 13 residues. From germline, CDR1 is GTSNPN and CDR2 SVGIG (reference sequence). The CDR3 sequence: CAWSTGRAYGYTF. CDR3 nucleotide sequence: TGTGCCTGGAGTACGGGCAGGGCCTATGGCTACACCTTC.